One and the same sample provided the 18 T cell receptor beta chains below, sequenced in a study of blood T cell repertoires in COVID-19 (dated by TCRdb to the early 2020s). Library preparation used the immunoSEQ multiplex PCR assay. TCRdb limited this immuneACCESS table to in-frame rearrangements with V and J called. A share of clones is missing; checked studies link under half to unresolved V genes, and the rest is unexplained. The sample table contains hundreds of thousands of clones; only one count was recorded for around 90% of them. The ten largest clonotypes hold around 1% of the sample. The sample was PBMCs or T cells enriched from blood (not recorded which). The source is a man aged 45-65 years who had been exposed to COVID-19.

The gene calls are TRBV5-8 and TRBJ1-6; 8 bases are a match to TRBD1. With 2 bases clipped from V and 4 bases from J, the junction kept 8 bases outside the gene matches. The CDR3 contains 17 residues. Germline V lookup: CDR1 SGHTS, CDR2 YDEGEE. The CDR3 sequence: CASSFHLDRGYNSPLHF. As DNA, the CDR3 is TGTGCCAGCAGCTTCCACCTTGACAGGGGATATAATTCACCCCTCCACTTT.

The chain recombines TRBV10-3 with TRBJ1-6; weak D call: TRBD1 (5 bases). There are 17 residues in the CDR3. V lost 1 base to trimming and J lost 2 bases, with 12 bases between them. CDR1 is ENHRY and CDR2 is SYGVKD in the germline V gene. The CDR3 reads CAISEWQGTPYNSPLHF. The CDR3 nucleotides are TGTGCCATCAGTGAGTGGCAGGGCACACCCTATAATTCACCCCTCCACTTT.

The CDR3, as DNA: TGCGCCAGCAGCATCCAGACAGGGAACACTGAAGCTTTCTTT. Translated, it gives CASSIQTGNTEAFF. V usage is TRBV5-1 and J usage is TRBJ1-1; perhaps TRBD1 as D (6 bases). The V end lost 4 bases, the J end lost 1 base, and 11 bases lay between the germline ends. CDR1 and CDR2 (germline): SGHRS, YFSETQ. The CDR3 contains 14 residues.

The chain employs TRBV4-1 and TRBJ1-2, with D tentatively TRBD1 (6 bases). CDR1 MGHRA and CDR2 YSYEKL come from the germline V gene. The CDR3 runs 19 residues. The ends were cut back, 0 bases at V and 4 bases at J, with 24 bases in the middle. CDR3 amino acids: CASSQDSPRAVTGSYGYTF. The CDR3 nucleotides are TGCGCCAGCAGCCAAGATTCCCCTCGCGCAGTTACAGGGAGCTATGGCTACACCTTC.

V and J are TRBV5-1 and TRBJ2-7, with 10 bases matching TRBD1. Germline V lookup: CDR1 SGHRS, CDR2 YFSETQ. V shed 0 bases and J 10 bases; nucleotides not matched to a gene: 7. The CDR3 spans 14 residues. CDR3 DNA: TGCGCCAGCAGCTTGGGACAGGGGGCTTCGGAACAGTACTTC. As protein: CASSLGQGASEQYF.

The chain links TRBV29-1 to TRBJ1-2; 8 bases match TRBD1. The CDR3 totals 11 residues. V trimming: 7 bases; J trimming: 2 bases; junction bases outside the gene matches: 0. Germline loops: CDR1 SQVTM, CDR2 ANQGSEA. CDR3 sequence (DNA): TGCAGCGGACAGGGGAACTATGGCTACACCTTC. Translation gives CSGQGNYGYTF. Supplemented by reference TRBV29-1 and TRBJ1-2, the full variable domain reads SAVISQKPSRDICQRGTSLTIQCQVDSQVTMMFWYRQQPGQSLTLIATANQGSEATYESGFVIDKFPISRPNLTFSTLTVSNMSPEDSSIYLCSGQGNYGYTFGSGTRLTVV.

This chain joins TRBV7-8 and TRBJ2-7; D might be TRBD1 (6 bases). The length of the CDR3 is 14 residues. CDR1 and CDR2 from the germline V gene are SGHVS and FQNEAQ. Trimming stripped 2 bases from V and 5 bases from J, with 13 bases between. The CDR3: CASSLKQGWDEQYF. In DNA form, the CDR3 reads TGTGCCAGCAGCTTAAAGCAGGGGTGGGACGAGCAGTACTTC.

The chain couples TRBV2 to TRBJ2-5, with 7 bases matching TRBD1. Per the germline V gene, CDR1 is SNHLY and CDR2 is FYNNEI. The CDR3 has 14 residues. V trimming: 5 bases; J trimming: 5 bases; junction bases outside the gene matches: 8. This CDR3 reads CASSPQGVIETQYF. Here the CDR3 DNA reads TGTGCCAGCAGTCCTCAGGGGGTTATCGAGACCCAGTACTTC.

This clone was counted a single time. The chain uses TRBV24-1 and TRBJ2-7; the match to TRBD1 covers 7 bases. Germline V gene sequence: CDR1 KGHDR, CDR2 SFDVKD. The V gene end was trimmed by 3 bases and the J gene end by 6 bases; junction bases not matched to a gene: 10. There are 15 residues in the CDR3. The CDR3 DNA reads TGTGCCACCAGTGATAAGTGCAGGGGGTACCCCGAGCAGTACGTC. It translates to CATSDKCRGYPEQYV.

This chain uses TRBV11-3 with TRBJ2-7, with D tentatively TRBD1 (5 bases). V shed 5 bases and J shed 2 bases, with 13 bases lying between them. The germline V gene has CDR1 SGHNT and CDR2 YENEEA. The CDR3 is 14 residues long. For the CDR3, the DNA is TGTGCCAGCAGCAATCGACAGAGACCCTACGAGCAGTACGTC. Residues: CASSNRQRPYEQYV.

The chain uses TRBV5-1 and TRBJ2-1, with 9 bases matching TRBD2. CDR3 size: 15 residues. The J segment lost 9 bases and the V segment lost 2 bases, leaving 9 bases of the junction unmatched. From germline, CDR1 is SGHRS and CDR2 YFSETQ. The CDR3 DNA follows: TGCGCCAGCAGCTTCTCTAGCGGGGTCCCAGGTGAGCAGTTCTTC. It specifies CASSFSSGVPGEQFF.

The rearrangement joins TRBV2 to TRBJ1-3; TRBD1 matches 7 bases. In germline, CDR1 is SNHLY, CDR2 FYNNEI. The V and J ends lost 6 bases and 3 bases, in that order; junction bases with no gene match: 8. CDR3 length: 15 residues. The CDR3 DNA reads as TGTGCCAGCAGCCTTGGGACAGCTAATGGAAACACCATATATTTT. The encoded protein is CASSLGTANGNTIYF.

The chain combines TRBV4-1 with TRBJ1-1, with D possibly matching TRBD1 (6 bases). V dropped 5 bases and J dropped 1 base, with 14 bases sitting between them. The CDR3 extends over 15 amino acids. Germline V gene lookup returns CDR1 MGHRA and CDR2 YSYEKL. Here the CDR3 DNA reads TGCGCCAGCAGCTCACAGGGACGGGGGAACACTGAAGCTTTCTTT. This encodes CASSSQGRGNTEAFF.

The V gene is TRBV28, the J gene TRBJ1-5; 8 bases map to TRBD1. This CDR3 region has 15 residues. After removal of 9 bases from V and 6 bases from J, the junction contained 13 bases not matched to a gene. From germline, CDR1 is MDHEN and CDR2 SYDVKM. Here the CDR3 reads CASLKDRGGGQPQHF. DNA of the CDR3: TGTGCCAGTCTTAAAGACAGGGGCGGAGGTCAGCCCCAGCATTTT.

This chain connects TRBV19 to TRBJ1-2; no reliable D call. Germline V gene lookup returns CDR1 LNHDA and CDR2 SQIVND (reference sequence). This CDR3 is built from 14 residues. Deletions cut 3 bases from V and 5 bases from J, with 13 bases between. The CDR3 DNA sequence: TGTGCCAGTAGTATCGAGGGAAAACTGTATGGCTACACCTTC. Translation gives CASSIEGKLYGYTF.

The chain recombines TRBV28 with TRBJ2-5, with unresolved D. Germline values: CDR1 MDHEN, CDR2 SYDVKM. CDR3 size: 13 residues. V was trimmed by 5 bases and J by 5 bases, leaving 12 bases between them. The CDR3 nucleotides are TGTGCCAGCAGTACCCGAGACGGGGAGACCCAGTACTTC. Its translation: CASSTRDGETQYF.

V is TRBV7-9 and J is TRBJ1-1, with TRBD1 identical over 8 bases. Germline V gene sequence: CDR1 SEHNR, CDR2 FQNEAQ (reference sequence). The CDR3 contains 14 residues. V was pared by 5 bases and J by 6 bases, with 8 bases of the junction left unmatched. CDR3 residues: CASSLGQGRSEAFF. The CDR3 DNA reads TGTGCCAGCAGCCTAGGACAGGGAAGATCTGAAGCTTTCTTT.

The chain uses TRBV5-1 and TRBJ2-1; 15 bases line up with TRBD2. Germline V CDR1 and CDR2: SGHRS, YFSETQ. The V segment lost 4 bases and the J segment 10 bases; nucleotides outside the gene matches: 6. The CDR3 spans 15 residues. CDR3 sequence: CASSDRTSGGAEQFF. The CDR3 DNA reads as TGCGCCAGCAGCGATAGGACTAGCGGGGGGGCAGAGCAGTTCTTC.